This is a list of T cell receptor beta chains from one sample in a study of blood T cells in healthy people across ages. MiXCR was run by TCRdb on the 5' RACE reads, yielding one entry per CDR3 protein. The sample includes fewer than 1,000,000 distinct CDR3 sequences, about 46% seen only once; the top ten take about a sixth. Input material: blood. Receptors were obtained from a man at least 80 years old in good health. Each CDR3 is given with its conserved first and last residue. Each record gives: clone size, V gene, D gene, J gene, CDR3 DNA, CDR3 protein. D genes are given only for firm matches. Clone size, where shown, is once, few, many, or a class for clones that have expanded.

>NA|TRBV7-3|TRBD1|TRBJ2-1
TGTGCCAGCAGCCGAATGGGACAGGGACGGAATGAGCAGTTCTTC
CASSRMGQGRNEQFF
>once|TRBV5-5|TRBD1|TRBJ1-2
TGTGCCAGCAGCCTAGACTGGACAGGGAACCCTAACTATGGCTACACCTTC
CASSLDWTGNPNYGYTF
>NA|TRBV5-1|TRBD1|TRBJ1-1
TGCGCCAGCAGCTTGGACGGACAGGGGCCCACTGAAGCTTTCTTT
CASSLDGQGPTEAFF
>few|TRBV28|TRBD1|TRBJ1-2
TGTGCCAGCAGACCGGGACAGCACTATGGCTACACCTTC
CASRPGQHYGYTF
>NA|TRBV18|NA|TRBJ1-5
TGTGCCAGCGCACACCCCGGACAGCCCCAGCATTTT
CASAHPGQPQHF
>NA|TRBV7-2|NA|TRBJ2-7
TGTGCCAGCAGCTTAGGGGGTAGGACGGAATTCTACGAGCAGTACTTC
CASSLGGRTEFYEQYF
>NA|TRBV28|TRBD1|TRBJ2-4
TGTGCCAGCAGCTGGACAGGGGGAGCCAAAAACATTCAGTACTTC
CASSWTGGAKNIQYF
>few|TRBV4-2|TRBD1|TRBJ2-5
TGTGCCAGCAGCCAAGAGGCAGGGGGATGGGAGACCCAGTACTTC
CASSQEAGGWETQYF
>NA|TRBV12-3/TRBV12-4|TRBD1|TRBJ2-1
TGTGCCAGCAGTTTCATGCCGGGACAGGGGGCCTACGAGCAGTTCTTC
CASSFMPGQGAYEQFF
>many|TRBV20-1|TRBD2|TRBJ2-2
TGCAGTGCTCGGCGGGAGGTGGGCGGGGAGCTGTTTTTT
CSARREVGGELFF
>NA|TRBV29-1|NA|TRBJ1-5
TGCAGCGTTTGTACGGACTCTAATCAGCCCCAGCATTTT
CSVCTDSNQPQHF
>NA|TRBV5-1|NA|TRBJ1-1
TGCGCCAGCAGCTTTAAGCAACTCACTGAAGCTTTCTTT
CASSFKQLTEAFF
>NA|TRBV5-5|NA|TRBJ2-7
TGTGCCAGCAGCTTGCGGGGTGAACTCTCCGAGCAGTACTTC
CASSLRGELSEQYF
>few|TRBV5-1|TRBD2|TRBJ2-3
TGCGCCAGCCATGGGGAGGGGGATACGCAGTATTTT
CASHGEGDTQYF